The text below deals with one T cell receptor beta chain. The PCR used 60 V beta and 13 J beta primers. Data came from immunoSEQ multiplex PCR; TCRdb stores just in-frame clones and leaves some out. The sample comprises some 90,000 clones, approximately 80% of which are singletons, and 2% to 2.5% rests with the top ten. This entry belongs to a study of glioma-infiltrating T cells after dendritic cell vaccination. The time point was: after dendritic cell vaccination, including at tumor progression/relapse. This specimen consisted of blood, obtained after dendritic cell vaccination. The sequence was collected from a human donor with glioblastoma.

This chain's CDR3 is CASSPSDRENGYTF. The CDR3 DNA reads as TGTGCCAGCAGTCCTTCGGACAGGGAAAATGGCTACACCTTC. This sequence joins TRBV6-6 and TRBJ1-2, with 8 positions matching TRBD1. CDR1 is MNHNY, CDR2 SVGAGI, per germline (reference sequence). The V segment lost 5 bases and the J segment 6 bases; nucleotides outside the gene matches: 8. The CDR3 extends over 14 amino acids.